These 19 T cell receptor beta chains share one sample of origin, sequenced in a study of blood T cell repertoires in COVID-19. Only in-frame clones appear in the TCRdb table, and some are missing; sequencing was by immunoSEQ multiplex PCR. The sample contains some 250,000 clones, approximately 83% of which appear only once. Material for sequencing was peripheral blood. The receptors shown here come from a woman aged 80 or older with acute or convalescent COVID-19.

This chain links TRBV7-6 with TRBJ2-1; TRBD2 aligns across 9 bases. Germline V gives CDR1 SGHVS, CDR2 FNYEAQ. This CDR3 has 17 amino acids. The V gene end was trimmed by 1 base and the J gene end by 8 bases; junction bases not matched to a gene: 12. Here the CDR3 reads CASSLVGGGASLHEQFF. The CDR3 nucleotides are TGTGCCAGCAGCTTAGTTGGCGGGGGGGCCTCCCTGCATGAGCAGTTCTTC. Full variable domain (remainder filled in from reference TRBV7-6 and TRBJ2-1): GAGVSQSPRYKVTKRGQDVALRCDPISGHVSLYWYRQALGQGPEFLTYFNYEAQQDKSGLPNDRFSAERPEGSISTLTIQRTEQRDSAMYRCASSLVGGGASLHEQFFGPGTRLTVL.

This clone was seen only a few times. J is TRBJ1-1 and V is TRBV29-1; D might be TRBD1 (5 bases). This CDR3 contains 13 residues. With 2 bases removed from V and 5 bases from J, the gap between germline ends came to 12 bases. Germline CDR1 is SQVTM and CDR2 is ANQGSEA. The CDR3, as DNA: TGCAGCGTTGAAAGCAGGGCCGGGACTGAAGCTTTCTTT. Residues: CSVESRAGTEAFF. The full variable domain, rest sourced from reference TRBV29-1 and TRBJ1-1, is SAVISQKPSRDICQRGTSLTIQCQVDSQVTMMFWYRQQPGQSLTLIATANQGSEATYESGFVIDKFPISRPNLTFSTLTVSNMSPEDSSIYLCSVESRAGTEAFFGQGTRLTVV.

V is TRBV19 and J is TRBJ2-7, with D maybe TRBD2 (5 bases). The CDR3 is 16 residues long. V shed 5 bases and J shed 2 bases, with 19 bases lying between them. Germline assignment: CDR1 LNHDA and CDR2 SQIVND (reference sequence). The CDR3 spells CASSSWRQVSPYEQYF. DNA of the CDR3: TGTGCCAGTAGTTCCTGGAGGCAGGTATCACCCTACGAGCAGTACTTC.

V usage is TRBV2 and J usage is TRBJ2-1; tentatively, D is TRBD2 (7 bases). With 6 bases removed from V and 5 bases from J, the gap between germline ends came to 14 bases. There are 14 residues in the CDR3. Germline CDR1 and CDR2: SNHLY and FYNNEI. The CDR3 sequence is CASRGAGVNNEQFF. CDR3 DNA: TGTGCCAGCAGGGGGGCGGGGGTCAACAATGAGCAGTTCTTC.

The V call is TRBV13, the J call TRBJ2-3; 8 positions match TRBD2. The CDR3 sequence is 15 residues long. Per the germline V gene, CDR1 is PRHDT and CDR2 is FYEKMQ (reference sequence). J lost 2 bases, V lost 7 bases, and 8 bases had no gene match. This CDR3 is CASTPGTSPTDTQYF. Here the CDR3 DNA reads TGTGCCAGCACTCCCGGGACTAGTCCCACAGATACGCAGTATTTT. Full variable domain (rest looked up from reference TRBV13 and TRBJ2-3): AAGVIQSPRHLIKEKRETATLKCYPIPRHDTVYWYQQGPGQDPQFLISFYEKMQSDKGSIPDRFSAQQFSDYHSELNMSSLELGDSALYFCASTPGTSPTDTQYFGPGTRLTVL.

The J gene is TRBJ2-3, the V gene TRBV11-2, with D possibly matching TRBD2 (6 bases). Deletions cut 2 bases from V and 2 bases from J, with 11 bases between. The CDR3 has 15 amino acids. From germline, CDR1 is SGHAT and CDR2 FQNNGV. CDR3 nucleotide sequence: TGTGCCAGCAGCTTAACTGCGGGGCCCACAGATACGCAGTATTTT. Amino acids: CASSLTAGPTDTQYF. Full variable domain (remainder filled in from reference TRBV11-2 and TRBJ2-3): EAGVAQSPRYKIIEKRQSVAFWCNPISGHATLYWYQQILGQGPKLLIQFQNNGVVDDSQLPKDRFSAERLKGVDSTLKIQPAKLEDSAVYLCASSLTAGPTDTQYFGPGTRLTVL.

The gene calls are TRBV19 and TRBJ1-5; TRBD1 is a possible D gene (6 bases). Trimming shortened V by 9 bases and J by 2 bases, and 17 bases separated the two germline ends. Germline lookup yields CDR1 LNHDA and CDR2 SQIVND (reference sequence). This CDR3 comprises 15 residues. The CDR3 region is CASTGWAGGNQPQHF. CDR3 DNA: TGTGCCAGCACTGGTTGGGCAGGGGGCAATCAGCCCCAGCATTTT. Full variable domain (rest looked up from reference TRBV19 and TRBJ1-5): DGGITQSPKYLFRKEGQNVTLSCEQNLNHDAMYWYRQDPGQGLRLIYYSQIVNDFQKGDIAEGYSVSREKKESFPLTVTSAQKNPTAFYLCASTGWAGGNQPQHFGDGTRLSIL.

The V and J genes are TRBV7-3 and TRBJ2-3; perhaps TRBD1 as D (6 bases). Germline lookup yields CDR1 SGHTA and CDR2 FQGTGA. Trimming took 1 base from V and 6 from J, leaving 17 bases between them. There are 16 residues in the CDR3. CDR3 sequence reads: CASSLSPLGTSDTQYF. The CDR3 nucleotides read TGTGCCAGCAGCTTAAGCCCGTTAGGGACAAGCGATACGCAGTATTTT. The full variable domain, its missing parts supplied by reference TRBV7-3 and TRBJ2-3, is GAGVSQTPSNKVTEKGKYVELRCDPISGHTALYWYRQSLGQGPEFLIYFQGTGAADDSGLPNDRFFAVRPEGSVSTLKIQRTERGDSAVYLCASSLSPLGTSDTQYFGPGTRLTVL.

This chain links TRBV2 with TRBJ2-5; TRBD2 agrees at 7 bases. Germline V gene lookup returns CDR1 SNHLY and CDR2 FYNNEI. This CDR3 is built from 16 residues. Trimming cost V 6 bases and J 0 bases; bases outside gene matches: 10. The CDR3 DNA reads TGTGCCAGCAGAGCTCGGGACTACCAGTACCAAGAGACCCAGTACTTC. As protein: CASRARDYQYQETQYF.

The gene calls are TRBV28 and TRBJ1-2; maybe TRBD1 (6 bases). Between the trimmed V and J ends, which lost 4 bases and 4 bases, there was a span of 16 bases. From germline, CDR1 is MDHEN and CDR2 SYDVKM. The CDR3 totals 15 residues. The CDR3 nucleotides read TGTGCCAGCAGTTCCCCCCGCGGGGGGGCCTATGGCTACACCTTC. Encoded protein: CASSSPRGGAYGYTF.

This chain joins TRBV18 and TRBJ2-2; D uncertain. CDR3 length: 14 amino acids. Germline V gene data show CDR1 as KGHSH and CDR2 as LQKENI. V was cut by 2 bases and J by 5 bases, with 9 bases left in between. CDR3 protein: CASSPLAATGELFF. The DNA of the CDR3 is TGTGCCAGCTCACCATTGGCGGCGACCGGGGAGCTGTTTTTT.

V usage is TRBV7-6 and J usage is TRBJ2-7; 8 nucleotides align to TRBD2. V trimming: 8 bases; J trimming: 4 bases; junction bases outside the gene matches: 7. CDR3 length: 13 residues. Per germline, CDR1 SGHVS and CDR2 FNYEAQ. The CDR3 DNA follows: TGTGCCAGCTCGGTGGCGGGGGGTTACGAGCAGTACTTC. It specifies CASSVAGGYEQYF.

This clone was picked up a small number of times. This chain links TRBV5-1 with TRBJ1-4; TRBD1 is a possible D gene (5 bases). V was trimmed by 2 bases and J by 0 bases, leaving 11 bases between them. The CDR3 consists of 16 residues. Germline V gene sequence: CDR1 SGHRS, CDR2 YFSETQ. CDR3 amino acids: CASSFSGISTNEKLFF. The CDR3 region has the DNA TGCGCCAGCAGCTTCTCAGGGATCTCAACTAATGAAAAACTGTTTTTT.

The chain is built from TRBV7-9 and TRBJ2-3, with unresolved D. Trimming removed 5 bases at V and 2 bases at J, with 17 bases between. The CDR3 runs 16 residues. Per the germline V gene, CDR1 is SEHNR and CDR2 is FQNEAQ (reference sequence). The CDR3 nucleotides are TGTGCCAGCAGCCCGACGACCCAGGCAATCACAGATACGCAGTATTTT. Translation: CASSPTTQAITDTQYF.

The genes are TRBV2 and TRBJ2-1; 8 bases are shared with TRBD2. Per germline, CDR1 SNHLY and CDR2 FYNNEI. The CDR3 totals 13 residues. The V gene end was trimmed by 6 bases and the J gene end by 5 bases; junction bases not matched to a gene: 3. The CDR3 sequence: CASRGTRNNEQFF. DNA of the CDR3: TGTGCCAGCAGGGGGACTAGGAACAATGAGCAGTTCTTC. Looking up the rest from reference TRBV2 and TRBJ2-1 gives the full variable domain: EPEVTQTPSHQVTQMGQEVILRCVPISNHLYFYWYRQILGQKVEFLVSFYNNEISEKSEIFDDQFSVERPDGSNFTLKIRSTKLEDSAMYFCASRGTRNNEQFFGPGTRLTVL.

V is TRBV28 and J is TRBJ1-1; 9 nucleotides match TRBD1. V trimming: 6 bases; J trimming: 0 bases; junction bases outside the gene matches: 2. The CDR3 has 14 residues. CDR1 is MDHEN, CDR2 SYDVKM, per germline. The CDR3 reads CASRTGGMNTEAFF. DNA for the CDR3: TGTGCCAGCAGGACAGGGGGTATGAACACTGAAGCTTTCTTT.

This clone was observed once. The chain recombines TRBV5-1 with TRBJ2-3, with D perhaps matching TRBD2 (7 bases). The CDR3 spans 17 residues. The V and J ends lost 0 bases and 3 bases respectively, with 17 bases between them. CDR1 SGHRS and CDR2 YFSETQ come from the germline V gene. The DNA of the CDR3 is TGCGCCAGCAGCTTGGTCCCCCGGGGGGCGGGTACAGATACGCAGTATTTT. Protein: CASSLVPRGAGTDTQYF.

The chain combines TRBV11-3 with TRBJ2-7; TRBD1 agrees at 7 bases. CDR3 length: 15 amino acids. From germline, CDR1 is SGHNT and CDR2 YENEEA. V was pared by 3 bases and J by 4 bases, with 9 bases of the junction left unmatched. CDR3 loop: CASSFTTGPNYEQYF. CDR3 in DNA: TGTGCCAGCAGCTTCACGACAGGGCCGAATTACGAGCAGTACTTC.

In DNA, the CDR3 is TGTGCCAGCAGCTTAGGACAGGGGGTCTCTGGAAACACCATATATTTT. Translation: CASSLGQGVSGNTIYF. V is TRBV11-2 and J is TRBJ1-3, with 9 bases lining up with TRBD1. V gave up 1 base and J gave up 0 bases; unmatched junction bases: 1. Germline V gene lookup returns CDR1 SGHAT and CDR2 FQNNGV. The CDR3 runs to 16 residues.